The 13 T cell receptor beta chains below all came from one sample that was sequenced in a study of blood T cell repertoires in COVID-19. TCRdb's copy holds only in-frame clones and misses some; the assay was immunoSEQ multiplex PCR. This sample carries about 100,000 clones, around four fifths of them seen once, and the ten largest clones take around 15%. Sequenced: peripheral blood. Receptors originate from a man between 50 and 59 years old with active or convalescent COVID-19.

This sequence joins TRBV18 and TRBJ2-2; 11 bases line up with TRBD2. This CDR3 spans 17 amino acids. Germline V gene data show CDR1 as KGHSH and CDR2 as LQKENI. With 6 bases clipped from V and 0 bases from J, the junction kept 6 bases outside the gene matches. The CDR3 DNA reads as TGTGCCAGCTCTCTCTCGGGACTAGCGGCGAACACCGGGGAGCTGTTTTTT. The encoded protein is CASSLSGLAANTGELFF.

The V call is TRBV7-2, the J call TRBJ2-3, with 11 bases matching TRBD2. The trim removed 0 bases at V and 6 bases at J, leaving 5 bases unmatched. Looked up from germline, CDR1 is SGHTA and CDR2 is FQGNSA. The CDR3 runs to 16 residues. The CDR3 nucleotides are TGTGCCAGCAGCTTAGCTAGCGGGAGGGCCTGGGATACGCAGTATTTT. Residues: CASSLASGRAWDTQYF.

The chain joins TRBV2 to TRBJ1-2; D possibly corresponds to TRBD1 (5 bases). Between the trimmed V and J ends, which lost 2 bases and 5 bases, there was a span of 9 bases. Germline loops: CDR1 SNHLY, CDR2 FYNNEI. The CDR3 has 13 residues. CDR3 protein: CASSENQGYGYTF. The CDR3 nucleotides are TGTGCCAGCAGTGAAAACCAGGGATATGGCTACACCTTC.

The chain employs TRBV4-1 and TRBJ2-3; 10 nucleotides match TRBD2. J lost 5 bases, V lost 0 bases, and 8 bases had no gene match. Germline V gene lookup returns CDR1 MGHRA and CDR2 YSYEKL. The CDR3 length is 17 residues. The CDR3 reads CASSQDLASGSLDTQYF. DNA for the CDR3: TGCGCCAGCAGCCAAGATTTGGCTAGCGGGAGTTTAGATACGCAGTATTTT.

The gene calls are TRBV28 and TRBJ2-3; TRBD1 matches 8 bases. The germline CDR1 and CDR2 sequences are MDHEN and SYDVKM. This CDR3 region has 16 residues. V was clipped by 8 bases and J by 0 bases; unmatched bases: 10. CDR3 sequence (DNA): TGTGCCAGCCCTAAAACGACAGGGGCTAGCACAGATACGCAGTATTTT. Protein sequence: CASPKTTGASTDTQYF.

The V call is TRBV27, the J call TRBJ1-5; TRBD1 is a possible D gene (6 bases). With 2 bases removed from V and 6 bases from J, the gap between germline ends came to 17 bases. Germline V gene sequence: CDR1 MNHEY, CDR2 SMNVEV (reference sequence). The CDR3 has 16 residues. DNA for the CDR3: TGTGCCAGCAGTTTACGCCGGGGGGGCGAGGCTCAGCCCCAGCATTTT. Amino acids: CASSLRRGGEAQPQHF.

This sequence joins TRBV30 and TRBJ1-2, with D possibly matching TRBD1 (5 bases). In germline, CDR1 is GTSNPN, CDR2 SVGIG (reference sequence). The CDR3 covers 13 residues. V lost 1 base and J 0 bases, leaving 6 bases between the germline ends. CDR3 in DNA: TGTGCCTGGAGTGAGGGGACTAACTATGGCTACACCTTC. It specifies CAWSEGTNYGYTF.

The V and J genes are TRBV5-1 and TRBJ2-2; D is undetermined. The V gene lost 0 bases and the J gene lost 1 base, with 10 bases spanning the gap. Germline values: CDR1 SGHRS, CDR2 YFSETQ. The CDR3 extends over 16 amino acids. The CDR3 here is CASSLDWLKNTGELFF. Here the CDR3 DNA reads TGCGCCAGCAGCTTGGATTGGCTTAAGAACACCGGGGAGCTGTTTTTT.

V usage is TRBV11-3 and J usage is TRBJ2-1; TRBD2 is a possible D gene (6 bases). With 2 bases removed from V and 7 bases from J, the gap between germline ends came to 9 bases. The CDR3 is 13 residues long. CDR1 and CDR2 (germline): SGHNT, YENEEA. Written as DNA, the CDR3 is TGTGCCAGCAGCTTACAAGGGAGGAATGAGCAGTTCTTC. Encoded protein: CASSLQGRNEQFF.

Of note for this clone: This specimen includes other DNA sequences encoding the same CDR3. The rearrangement links TRBV5-1 to TRBJ1-2; 7 bases are a match to TRBD1. This CDR3 comprises 13 residues. Germline V gene sequence: CDR1 SGHRS, CDR2 YFSETQ. Trimming at V came to 4 bases and at J to 5 bases, leaving 5 bases not matched to a gene. The DNA for the CDR3 is TGCGCCAGCAGCGTGGGACAGCCGTATGGCTACACCTTC. Its translation is CASSVGQPYGYTF.

The V and J genes are TRBV18 and TRBJ2-7; 8 bases map to TRBD2. V gave up 6 bases and J gave up 4 bases; unmatched junction bases: 8. The CDR3 is 14 residues long. Germline V CDR1 and CDR2: KGHSH, LQKENI. The CDR3 region is CASSLGGRSYEQYF. The CDR3 coding sequence is TGTGCCAGCTCGTTGGGCGGGAGGAGTTACGAGCAGTACTTC.

The CDR3 bases are TGCGCCAGCAGCCAAGATCGCATGGGGACAGGGCATGAAAAACTGTTTTTT. As protein: CASSQDRMGTGHEKLFF. V and J are TRBV4-1 and TRBJ1-4; TRBD1 agrees at 9 bases. The trim removed 0 bases at V and 6 bases at J, leaving 8 bases unmatched. CDR3 length: 17 amino acids. The germline CDR1 and CDR2 sequences are MGHRA and YSYEKL.

V is TRBV30 and J is TRBJ2-6; 7 bases agree with TRBD1. The germline gives CDR1 GTSNPN, CDR2 SVGIG (reference sequence). The CDR3 has 13 amino acids. Trimming at V came to 8 bases and at J to 0 bases, leaving 1 base not matched to a gene. The CDR3 loop reads CAQGVSGANVLTF. CDR3 DNA sequence: TGTGCCCAGGGGGTCTCTGGGGCCAACGTCCTGACTTTC.